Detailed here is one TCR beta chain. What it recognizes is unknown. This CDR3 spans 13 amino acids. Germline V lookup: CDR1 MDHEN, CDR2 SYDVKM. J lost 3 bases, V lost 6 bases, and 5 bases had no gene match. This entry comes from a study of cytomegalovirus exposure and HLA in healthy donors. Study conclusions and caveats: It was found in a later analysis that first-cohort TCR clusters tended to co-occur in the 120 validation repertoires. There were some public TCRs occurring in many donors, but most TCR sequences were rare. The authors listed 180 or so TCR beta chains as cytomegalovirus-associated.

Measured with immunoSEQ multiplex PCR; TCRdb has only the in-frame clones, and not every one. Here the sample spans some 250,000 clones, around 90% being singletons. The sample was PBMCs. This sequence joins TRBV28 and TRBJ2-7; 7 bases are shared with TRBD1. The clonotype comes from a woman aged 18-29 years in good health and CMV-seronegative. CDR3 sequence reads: CASRIGQDYEQYF. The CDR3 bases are TGTGCCAGCAGAATAGGACAGGACTACGAGCAGTACTTC. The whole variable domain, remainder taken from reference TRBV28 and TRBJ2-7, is DVKVTQSSRYLVKRTGEKVFLECVQDMDHENMFWYRQDPGLGLRLIYFSYDVKMKEKGDIPEGYSVSREKKERFSLILESASTNQTSMYLCASRIGQDYEQYFGPGTRLTVT.